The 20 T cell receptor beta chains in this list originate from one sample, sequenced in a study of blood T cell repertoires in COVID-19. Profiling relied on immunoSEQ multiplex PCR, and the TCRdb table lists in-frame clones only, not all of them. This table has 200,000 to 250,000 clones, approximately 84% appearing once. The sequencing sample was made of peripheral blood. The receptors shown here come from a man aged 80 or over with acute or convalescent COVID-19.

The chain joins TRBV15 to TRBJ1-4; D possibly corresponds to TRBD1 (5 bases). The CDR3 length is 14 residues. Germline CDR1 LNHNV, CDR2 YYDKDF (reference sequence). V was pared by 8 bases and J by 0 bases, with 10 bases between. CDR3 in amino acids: CATVGTATNEKLFF. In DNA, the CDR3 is TGTGCCACCGTTGGGACTGCAACTAATGAAAAACTGTTTTTT.

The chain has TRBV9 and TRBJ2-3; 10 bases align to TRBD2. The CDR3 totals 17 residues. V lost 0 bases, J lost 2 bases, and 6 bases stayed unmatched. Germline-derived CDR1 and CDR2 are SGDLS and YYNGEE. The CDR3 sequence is CASSVGKLAGLTDTQYF. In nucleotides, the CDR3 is TGTGCCAGCAGCGTAGGTAAACTAGCGGGACTCACAGATACGCAGTATTTT.

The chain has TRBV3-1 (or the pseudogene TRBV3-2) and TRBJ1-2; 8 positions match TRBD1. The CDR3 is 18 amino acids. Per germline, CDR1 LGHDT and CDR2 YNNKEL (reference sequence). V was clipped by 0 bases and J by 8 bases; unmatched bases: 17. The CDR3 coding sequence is TGTGCCAGCAGCCAAGAGGATAGGACCAGGGGGCGTCTTAGGGGCTACACCTTC. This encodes CASSQEDRTRGRLRGYTF.

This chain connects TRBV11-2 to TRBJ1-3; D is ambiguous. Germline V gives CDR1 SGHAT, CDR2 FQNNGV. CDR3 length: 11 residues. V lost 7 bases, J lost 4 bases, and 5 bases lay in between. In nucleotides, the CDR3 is TGTGCCAGCACCCTGGGAAACACCATATATTTT. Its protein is CASTLGNTIYF.

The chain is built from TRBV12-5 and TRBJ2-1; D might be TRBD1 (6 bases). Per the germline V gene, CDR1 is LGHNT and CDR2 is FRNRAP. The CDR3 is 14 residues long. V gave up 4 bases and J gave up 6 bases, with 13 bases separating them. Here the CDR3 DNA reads TGTGCTAGTGGTTGGGGCTCAGGGGTCAATGAGCAGTTCTTC. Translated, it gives CASGWGSGVNEQFF.

As DNA, the CDR3 is TGTGCCAGTAGCGTAACAGAGAGTCGGTACAATGAGCAGTTCTTC. Encoded protein: CASSVTESRYNEQFF. The chain employs TRBV19 and TRBJ2-1; D is unresolved. Trimming left V 6 bases short and J 4 bases short, with 16 bases between. The germline V gene has CDR1 LNHDA and CDR2 SQIVND (reference sequence). The CDR3 has 15 amino acids.

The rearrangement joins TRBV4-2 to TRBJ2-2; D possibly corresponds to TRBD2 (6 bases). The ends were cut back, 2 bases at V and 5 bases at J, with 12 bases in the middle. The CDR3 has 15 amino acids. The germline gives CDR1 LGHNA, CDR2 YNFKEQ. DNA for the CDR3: TGTGCCAGCAGCCAACCCCAAGGAGGGACCGGGGAGCTGTTTTTT. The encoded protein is CASSQPQGGTGELFF.

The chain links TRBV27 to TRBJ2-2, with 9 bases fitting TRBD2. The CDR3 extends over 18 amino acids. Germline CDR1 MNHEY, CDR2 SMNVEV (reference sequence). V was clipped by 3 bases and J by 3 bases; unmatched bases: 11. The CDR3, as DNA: TGTGCCAGCAGTTTGATTCTTGGCGGGAGGGAGTACACCGGGGAGCTGTTTTTT. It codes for CASSLILGGREYTGELFF.

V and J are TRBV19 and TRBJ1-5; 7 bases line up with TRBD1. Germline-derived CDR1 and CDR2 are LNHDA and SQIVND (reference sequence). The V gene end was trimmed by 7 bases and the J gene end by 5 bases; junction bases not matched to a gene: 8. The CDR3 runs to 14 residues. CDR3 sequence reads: CASNIGTADQPQHF. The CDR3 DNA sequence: TGTGCCAGTAACATTGGGACAGCTGATCAGCCCCAGCATTTT.

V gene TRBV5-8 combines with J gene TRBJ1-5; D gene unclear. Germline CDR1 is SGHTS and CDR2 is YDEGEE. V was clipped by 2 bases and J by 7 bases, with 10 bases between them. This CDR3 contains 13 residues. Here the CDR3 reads CASSLNFFQPQHF. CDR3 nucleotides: TGTGCCAGCAGCTTAAATTTCTTCCAGCCCCAGCATTTT.

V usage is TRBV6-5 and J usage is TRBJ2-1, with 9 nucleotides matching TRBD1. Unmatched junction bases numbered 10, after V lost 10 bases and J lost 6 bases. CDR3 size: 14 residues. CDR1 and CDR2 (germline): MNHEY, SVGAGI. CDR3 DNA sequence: TGTGCCACCATAGACAGGGGGTGGGGCAATGAGCAGTTCTTC. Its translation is CATIDRGWGNEQFF.

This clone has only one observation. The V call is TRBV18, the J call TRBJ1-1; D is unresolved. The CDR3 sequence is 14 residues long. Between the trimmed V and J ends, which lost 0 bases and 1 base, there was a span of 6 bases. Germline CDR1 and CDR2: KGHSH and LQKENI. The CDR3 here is CASSPPPGNTEAFF. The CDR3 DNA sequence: TGTGCCAGCTCACCACCGCCAGGGAACACTGAAGCTTTCTTT.

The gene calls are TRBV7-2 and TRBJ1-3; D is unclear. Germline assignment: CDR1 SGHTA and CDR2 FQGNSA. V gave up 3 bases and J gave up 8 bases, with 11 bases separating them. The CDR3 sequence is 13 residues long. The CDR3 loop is CASSFQESDTIYF. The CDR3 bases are TGTGCCAGCAGCTTCCAAGAAAGCGACACCATATATTTT.

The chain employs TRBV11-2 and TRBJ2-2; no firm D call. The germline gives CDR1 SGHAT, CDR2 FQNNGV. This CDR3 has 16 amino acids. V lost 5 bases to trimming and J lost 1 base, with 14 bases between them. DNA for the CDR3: TGTGCCAGCAGCCTCCACCCCGGGTTGAACACCGGGGAGCTGTTTTTT. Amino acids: CASSLHPGLNTGELFF.

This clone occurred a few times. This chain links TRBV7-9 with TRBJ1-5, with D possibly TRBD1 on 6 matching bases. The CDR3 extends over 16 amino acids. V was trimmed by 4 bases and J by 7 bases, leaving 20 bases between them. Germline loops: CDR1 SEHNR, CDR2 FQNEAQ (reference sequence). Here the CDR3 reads CASSSAGTSLGQPQHF. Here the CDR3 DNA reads TGTGCCAGCAGCTCTGCCGGGACAAGCCTTGGACAGCCCCAGCATTTT.

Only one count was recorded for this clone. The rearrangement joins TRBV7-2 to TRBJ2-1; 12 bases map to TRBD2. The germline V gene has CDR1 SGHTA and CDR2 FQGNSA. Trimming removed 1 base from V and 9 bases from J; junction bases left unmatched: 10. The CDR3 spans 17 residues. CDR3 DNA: TGTGCCAGCAGCTTAGTATTCCTAGCGGGAGGGACAGGTGAGCAGTTCTTC. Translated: CASSLVFLAGGTGEQFF. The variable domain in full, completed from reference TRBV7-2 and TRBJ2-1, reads GAGVSQSPSNKVTEKGKDVELRCDPISGHTALYWYRQSLGQGLEFLIYFQGNSAPDKSGLPSDRFSAERTGGSVSTLTIQRTQQEDSAVYLCASSLVFLAGGTGEQFFGPGTRLTVL.

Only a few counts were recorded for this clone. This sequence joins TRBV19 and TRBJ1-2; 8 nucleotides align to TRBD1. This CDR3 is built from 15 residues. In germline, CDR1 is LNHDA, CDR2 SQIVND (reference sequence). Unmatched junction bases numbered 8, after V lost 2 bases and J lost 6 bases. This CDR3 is CASSIRGQGKDGYTF. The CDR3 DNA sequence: TGTGCCAGTAGTATACGAGGACAGGGAAAAGATGGCTACACCTTC.

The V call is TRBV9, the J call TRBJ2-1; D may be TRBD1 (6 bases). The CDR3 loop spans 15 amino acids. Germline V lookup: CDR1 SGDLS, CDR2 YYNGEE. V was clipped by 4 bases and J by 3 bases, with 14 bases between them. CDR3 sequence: CASSLGDTGYNEQFF. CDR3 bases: TGTGCCAGCAGCCTAGGGGACACCGGCTACAATGAGCAGTTCTTC.

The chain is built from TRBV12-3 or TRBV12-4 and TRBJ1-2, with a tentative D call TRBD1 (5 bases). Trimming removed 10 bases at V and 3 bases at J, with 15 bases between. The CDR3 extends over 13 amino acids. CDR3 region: CATSSGSDYGYTF. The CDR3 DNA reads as TGTGCCACCTCGTCAGGGTCCGACTATGGCTACACCTTC.

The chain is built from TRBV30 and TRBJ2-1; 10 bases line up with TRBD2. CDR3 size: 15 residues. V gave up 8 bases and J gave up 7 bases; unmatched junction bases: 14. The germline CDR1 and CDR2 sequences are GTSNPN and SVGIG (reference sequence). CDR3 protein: CATLPLAGVVNEQFF. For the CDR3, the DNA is TGTGCCACCCTACCCCTAGCGGGAGTAGTAAATGAGCAGTTCTTC.